This TCR beta chain was captured in a study of OX40 agonist ivuxolimab in advanced cancers. Overall study context: The patients received ivuxolimab by intravenous route every 2 weeks at 0.01 to 10 mg/kg. Cohort: more than 75% men, mean age about 60, aged roughly 23 to 79. Two cutaneous melanoma patients and one hepatocellular carcinoma patient, three in all, had partial responses.

Enrollment shut out patients with autoimmune disease history or systemic immunosuppression. Profiling relied on immunoSEQ multiplex PCR, and the TCRdb table lists in-frame clones only, not all of them. The data hold tens of thousands of clones, with around 92% observed a single time. CDR3 length: 14 amino acids. V was trimmed by 9 bases and J by 5 bases, leaving 20 bases between them. The germline gives CDR1 SGHRS, CDR2 YFSETQ. The sequence derives from an adult with an advanced solid tumor such as melanoma, head and neck, liver or kidney cancer. The sample consisted of CD4+ or CD8+ T cells sorted from blood, taken in a trial of the OX40 agonist ivuxolimab. V and J are TRBV5-1 and TRBJ2-5; no clear D. CDR3 DNA: TGCGCCACCCAGACCGCTCCGTCGAGGGAGACCCAGTACTTC. The encoded protein is CATQTAPSRETQYF.